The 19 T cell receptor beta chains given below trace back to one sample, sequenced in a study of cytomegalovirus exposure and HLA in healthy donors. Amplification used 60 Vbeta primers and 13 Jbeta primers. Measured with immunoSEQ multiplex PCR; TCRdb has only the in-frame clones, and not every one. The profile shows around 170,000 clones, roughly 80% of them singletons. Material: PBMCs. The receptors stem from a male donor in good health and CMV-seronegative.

Written as DNA, the CDR3 is TGTGCCAGCAGCTTAGCATCCTACAGGGTCGATGGCGGGGAGCTGTTTTTT. It specifies CASSLASYRVDGGELFF. V usage is TRBV11-1 and J usage is TRBJ2-2, with a possible D match to TRBD1 (6 bases). The CDR3 is 17 amino acids. The V gene lost 0 bases and the J gene lost 7 bases, with 18 bases spanning the gap. From germline, CDR1 is SGHAT and CDR2 FQDESV (reference sequence).

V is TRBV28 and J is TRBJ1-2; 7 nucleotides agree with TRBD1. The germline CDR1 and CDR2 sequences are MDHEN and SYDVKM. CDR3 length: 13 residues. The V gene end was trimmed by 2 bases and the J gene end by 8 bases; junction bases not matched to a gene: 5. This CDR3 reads CASSLLQGKGYTF. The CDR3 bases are TGTGCCAGCAGTTTACTACAGGGGAAAGGCTACACCTTC.

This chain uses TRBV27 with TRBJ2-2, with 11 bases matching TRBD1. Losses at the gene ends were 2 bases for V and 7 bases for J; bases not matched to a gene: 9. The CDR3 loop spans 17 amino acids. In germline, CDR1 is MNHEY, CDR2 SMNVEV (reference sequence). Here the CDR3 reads CASSLQVGQGAGGELFF. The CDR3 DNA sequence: TGTGCCAGCAGTTTACAGGTTGGACAGGGGGCTGGCGGGGAGCTGTTTTTT.

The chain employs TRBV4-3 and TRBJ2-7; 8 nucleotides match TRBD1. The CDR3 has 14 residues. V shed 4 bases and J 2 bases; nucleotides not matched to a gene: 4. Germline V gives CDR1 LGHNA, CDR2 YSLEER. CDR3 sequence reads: CASSRGTGAYEQYF. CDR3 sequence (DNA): TGCGCCAGCAGCCGAGGGACAGGAGCCTACGAGCAGTACTTC.

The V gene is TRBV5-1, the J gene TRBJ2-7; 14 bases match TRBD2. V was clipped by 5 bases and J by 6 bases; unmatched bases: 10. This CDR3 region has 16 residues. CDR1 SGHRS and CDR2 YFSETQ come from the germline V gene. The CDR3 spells CASRLTPGLAGVEQYF. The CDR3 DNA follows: TGCGCCAGCAGATTGACACCGGGACTAGCGGGAGTCGAGCAGTACTTC.

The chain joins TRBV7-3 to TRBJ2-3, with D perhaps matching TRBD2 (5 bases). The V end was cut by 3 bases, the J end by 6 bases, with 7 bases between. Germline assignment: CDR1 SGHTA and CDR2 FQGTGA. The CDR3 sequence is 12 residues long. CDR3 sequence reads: CASSFGGDTQYF. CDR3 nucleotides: TGTGCCAGCAGCTTTGGCGGGGATACGCAGTATTTT.

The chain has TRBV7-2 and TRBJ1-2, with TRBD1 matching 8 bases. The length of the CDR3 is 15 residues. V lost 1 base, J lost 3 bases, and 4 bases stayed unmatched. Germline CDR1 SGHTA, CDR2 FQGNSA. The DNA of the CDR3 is TGTGCCAGCAGCTTAGAATCGACAGGGGACTATGGCTACACCTTC. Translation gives CASSLESTGDYGYTF.

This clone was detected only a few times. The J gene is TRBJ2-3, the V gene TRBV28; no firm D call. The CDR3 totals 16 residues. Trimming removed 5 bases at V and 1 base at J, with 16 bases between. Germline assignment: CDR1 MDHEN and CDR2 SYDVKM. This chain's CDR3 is CASSPRRSTGTDTQYF. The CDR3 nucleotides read TGTGCCAGCAGTCCGCGTCGGAGCACTGGCACAGATACGCAGTATTTT.

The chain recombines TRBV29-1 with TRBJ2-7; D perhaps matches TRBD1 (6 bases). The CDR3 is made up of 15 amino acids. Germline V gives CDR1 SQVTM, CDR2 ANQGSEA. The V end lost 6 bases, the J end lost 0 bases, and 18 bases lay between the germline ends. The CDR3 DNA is TGCAGCGTCTCCACTCCCGGGACACTCTCCTACGAGCAGTACTTC. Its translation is CSVSTPGTLSYEQYF.

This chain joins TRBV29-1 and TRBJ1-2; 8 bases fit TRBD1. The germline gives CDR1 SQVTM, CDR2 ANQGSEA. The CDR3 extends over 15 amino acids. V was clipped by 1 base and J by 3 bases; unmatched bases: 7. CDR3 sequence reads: CSVEGGAGGDYGYTF. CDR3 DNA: TGCAGCGTTGAAGGTGGGGCAGGGGGCGACTATGGCTACACCTTC.

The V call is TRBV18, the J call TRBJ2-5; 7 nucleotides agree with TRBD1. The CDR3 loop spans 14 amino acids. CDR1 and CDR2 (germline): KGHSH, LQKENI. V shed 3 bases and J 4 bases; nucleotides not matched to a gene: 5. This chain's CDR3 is CASSPQGVPETQYF. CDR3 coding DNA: TGTGCCAGCTCACCCCAGGGGGTTCCAGAGACCCAGTACTTC.

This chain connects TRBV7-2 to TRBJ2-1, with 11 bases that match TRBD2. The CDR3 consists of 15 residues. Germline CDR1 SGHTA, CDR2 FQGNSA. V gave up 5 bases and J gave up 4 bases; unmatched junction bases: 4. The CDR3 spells CASSPLAGGYNEQFF. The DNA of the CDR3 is TGTGCCAGCAGCCCGTTAGCGGGGGGGTACAATGAGCAGTTCTTC.

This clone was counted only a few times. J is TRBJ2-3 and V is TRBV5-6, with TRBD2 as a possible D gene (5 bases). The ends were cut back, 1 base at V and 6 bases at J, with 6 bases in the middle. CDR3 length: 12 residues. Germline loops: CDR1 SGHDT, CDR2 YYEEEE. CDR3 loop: CASSLRGDTQYF. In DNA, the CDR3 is TGTGCCAGCAGCTTGCGGGGTGATACGCAGTATTTT.

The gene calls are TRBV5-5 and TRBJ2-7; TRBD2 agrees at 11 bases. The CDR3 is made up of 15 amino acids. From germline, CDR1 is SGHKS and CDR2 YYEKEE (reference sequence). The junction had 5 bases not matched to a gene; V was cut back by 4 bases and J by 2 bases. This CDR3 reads CASSHSGGAAYEQYF. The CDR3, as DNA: TGTGCCAGCAGCCATAGCGGGGGGGCCGCCTACGAGCAGTACTTC.

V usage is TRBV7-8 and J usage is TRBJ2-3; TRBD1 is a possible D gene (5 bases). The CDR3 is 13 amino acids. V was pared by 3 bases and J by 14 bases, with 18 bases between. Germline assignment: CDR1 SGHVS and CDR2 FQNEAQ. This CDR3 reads CASSFGAAGWGYF. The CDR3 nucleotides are TGTGCCAGCAGCTTTGGGGCTGCCGGGTGGGGGTATTTT.

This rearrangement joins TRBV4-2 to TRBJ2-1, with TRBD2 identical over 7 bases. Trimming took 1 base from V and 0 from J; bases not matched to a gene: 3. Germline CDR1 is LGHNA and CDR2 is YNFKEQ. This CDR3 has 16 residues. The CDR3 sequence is CASSQGGGSSYNEQFF. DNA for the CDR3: TGTGCCAGCAGCCAAGGTGGCGGGAGCTCCTACAATGAGCAGTTCTTC.

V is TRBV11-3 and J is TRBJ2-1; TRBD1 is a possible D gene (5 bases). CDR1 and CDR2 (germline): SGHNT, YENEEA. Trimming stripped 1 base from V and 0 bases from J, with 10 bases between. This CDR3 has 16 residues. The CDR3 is CASSLGGPSSYNEQFF. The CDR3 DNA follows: TGTGCCAGCAGCTTAGGGGGCCCAAGCTCCTACAATGAGCAGTTCTTC.

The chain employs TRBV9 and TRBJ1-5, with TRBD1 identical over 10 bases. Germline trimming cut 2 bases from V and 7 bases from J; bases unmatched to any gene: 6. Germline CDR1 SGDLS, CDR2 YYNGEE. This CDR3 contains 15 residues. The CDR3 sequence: CASSVGTGAHQPQHF. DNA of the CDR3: TGTGCCAGCAGCGTCGGGACAGGGGCCCACCAGCCCCAGCATTTT.

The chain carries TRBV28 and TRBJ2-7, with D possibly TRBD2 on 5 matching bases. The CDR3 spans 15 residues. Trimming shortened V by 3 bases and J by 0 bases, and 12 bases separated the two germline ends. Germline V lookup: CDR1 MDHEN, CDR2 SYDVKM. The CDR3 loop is CASSLAGEISYEQYF. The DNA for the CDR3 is TGTGCCAGCAGTTTGGCCGGGGAAATCTCCTACGAGCAGTACTTC.